The rows below give T cell receptor beta chains drawn from one sample of a study of vaccination effects on CD4 cells after COVID-19. No antigens are known for them. This table comes from immunoSEQ multiplex PCR, and its TCRdb copy is limited to in-frame clones, with some not included. The table has 14,000 or so clones, over 60% seen once. The input for sequencing was CD4+ T cells from PBMCs cultured with HCoV-NL63 spike peptides, taken after COVID-19 vaccination. Receptors originate from a human donor who had a prior SARS-CoV-2 infection. The CDR3 runs from the conserved cysteine through the conserved F or W. The order of the fields is V gene, clone size, J gene, D gene, CDR3 protein, CDR3 DNA. A D gene is named only where the DNA matches it firmly. Clone size is stated in some rows and not others, as once, few, many or a class when expanded.

v_call: TRBV6-5
clone_size: -
j_call: TRBJ1-5
d_call: TRBD1
cdr3_aa: CASWAGGEQPQHF
cdr3_nt: TGTGCCAGTTGGGCAGGGGGCGAACAGCCCCAGCATTTT

v_call: TRBV5-4
clone_size: -
j_call: TRBJ2-1
d_call: TRBD2
cdr3_aa: CASSLGGLAGDLGNEQFF
cdr3_nt: TGTGCCAGCAGCTTGGGAGGACTAGCGGGGGACCTGGGGAATGAGCAGTTCTTC

v_call: TRBV5-1
clone_size: -
j_call: TRBJ2-7
d_call: -
cdr3_aa: CASSLVGIVYEQYF
cdr3_nt: TGCGCCAGCAGCTTGGTCGGGATAGTCTACGAGCAGTACTTC

v_call: TRBV4-3
clone_size: -
j_call: TRBJ2-7
d_call: -
cdr3_aa: CASSQDASASNYEQYF
cdr3_nt: TGCGCCAGCAGCCAAGATGCAAGCGCCTCTAACTACGAGCAGTACTTC

v_call: TRBV7-9
clone_size: -
j_call: TRBJ2-3
d_call: -
cdr3_aa: CASSLAVLSARSTDTQYF
cdr3_nt: TGTGCCAGCAGCTTAGCCGTTTTAAGCGCACGAAGCACAGATACGCAGTATTTT

v_call: TRBV5-4
clone_size: -
j_call: TRBJ1-6
d_call: TRBD1
cdr3_aa: CASNLGQGNSPLHF
cdr3_nt: TGTGCCAGCAACCTGGGACAGGGTAATTCACCCCTCCACTTT

v_call: TRBV12-5
clone_size: -
j_call: TRBJ2-2
d_call: TRBD2
cdr3_aa: CASGFQGPRTRLLRGAVF
cdr3_nt: TGTGCTAGTGGTTTCCAAGGTCCTCGGACTAGGCTATTGCGGGGAGCTGTTTTT

v_call: TRBV19
clone_size: -
j_call: TRBJ1-1
d_call: -
cdr3_aa: CASTPLGEENTEAFF
cdr3_nt: TGTGCCAGTACCCCCCTCGGGGAAGAGAACACTGAAGCTTTCTTT

v_call: TRBV24-1
clone_size: -
j_call: TRBJ1-2
d_call: -
cdr3_aa: CATRGYGYTF
cdr3_nt: TGTGCCACCAGGGGGTATGGCTACACCTTC

v_call: TRBV19
clone_size: -
j_call: TRBJ1-4
d_call: TRBD1
cdr3_aa: CASSPSRDRGWMANEKLFF
cdr3_nt: TGTGCCAGTAGTCCATCCCGGGACAGGGGGTGGATGGCTAATGAAAAACTGTTTTTT

v_call: TRBV5-1
clone_size: -
j_call: TRBJ2-7
d_call: TRBD2
cdr3_aa: CASSRGPDGLAYEQYF
cdr3_nt: TGCGCCAGCAGCCGTGGGCCGGACGGACTAGCCTACGAGCAGTACTTC

v_call: TRBV7-3
clone_size: medium-sized
j_call: TRBJ1-1
d_call: -
cdr3_aa: CASSLDGLEAFF
cdr3_nt: TGTGCCAGCAGCCTGGACGGCCTTGAAGCTTTCTTT

v_call: TRBV12-3/TRBV12-4
clone_size: few
j_call: TRBJ1-1
d_call: -
cdr3_aa: CASSPQLNTEAFF
cdr3_nt: TGTGCCAGCAGTCCTCAATTGAACACTGAAGCTTTCTTT

v_call: TRBV6-1
clone_size: few
j_call: TRBJ1-5
d_call: -
cdr3_aa: CASSAHRVYSNQPQHF
cdr3_nt: TGTGCCAGCAGTGCCCACAGGGTTTATAGCAATCAGCCCCAGCATTTT

v_call: TRBV11-2
clone_size: -
j_call: TRBJ1-2
d_call: -
cdr3_aa: CASSAFGYGYTF
cdr3_nt: TGTGCCAGCAGCGCCTTCGGCTATGGCTACACCTTC

v_call: TRBV10-3
clone_size: -
j_call: TRBJ1-5
d_call: -
cdr3_aa: CATVQGLSNQPQHF
cdr3_nt: TGTGCCACAGTTCAAGGGTTAAGTAATCAGCCCCAGCATTTT

v_call: TRBV9
clone_size: -
j_call: TRBJ2-1
d_call: TRBD2
cdr3_aa: CASSADGGGYNEQFF
cdr3_nt: TGTGCCAGCAGCGCTGACGGGGGGGGATACAATGAGCAGTTCTTC

v_call: TRBV7-2
clone_size: -
j_call: TRBJ1-5
d_call: -
cdr3_aa: CASSSYPTGSNQPQHF
cdr3_nt: TGTGCCAGCAGCTCCTACCCGACAGGATCCAATCAGCCCCAGCATTTT

v_call: TRBV5-1
clone_size: -
j_call: TRBJ2-5
d_call: -
cdr3_aa: CASSLSRTKGTQYF
cdr3_nt: TGCGCCAGCAGCTTGTCGCGGACCAAGGGGACCCAGTACTTC

v_call: TRBV10-3
clone_size: -
j_call: TRBJ1-1
d_call: TRBD1
cdr3_aa: CAISPRQGRNTEAFF
cdr3_nt: TGTGCCATCAGTCCAAGACAGGGCCGGAACACTGAAGCTTTCTTT

v_call: TRBV19
clone_size: -
j_call: TRBJ2-6
d_call: -
cdr3_aa: CAASPGRGANVLTF
cdr3_nt: TGTGCCGCCAGTCCGGGGAGAGGGGCCAACGTCCTGACTTTC

v_call: TRBV7-8
clone_size: -
j_call: TRBJ1-2
d_call: -
cdr3_aa: CASSLVPGTYGYTF
cdr3_nt: TGTGCCAGCAGCTTAGTACCAGGAACCTATGGCTACACCTTC

v_call: TRBV18
clone_size: -
j_call: TRBJ2-3
d_call: -
cdr3_aa: CASSRQGDTQYF
cdr3_nt: TGTGCCAGCTCAAGGCAGGGAGATACGCAGTATTTT

v_call: TRBV6-5
clone_size: -
j_call: TRBJ2-2
d_call: -
cdr3_aa: CASSRVSTGELFF
cdr3_nt: TGTGCCAGTTCGAGGGTTAGCACCGGGGAGCTGTTTTTT

v_call: TRBV13
clone_size: -
j_call: TRBJ2-3
d_call: TRBD2
cdr3_aa: CASSSSGRGSTDTQYF
cdr3_nt: TGTGCCAGCAGCTCAAGCGGGAGGGGAAGCACAGATACGCAGTATTTT

v_call: TRBV7-2
clone_size: -
j_call: TRBJ2-7
d_call: -
cdr3_aa: CASSLTAWRTVNEQYF
cdr3_nt: TGTGCCAGCAGCTTGACGGCTTGGAGGACCGTTAACGAGCAGTACTTC

v_call: TRBV19
clone_size: -
j_call: TRBJ1-2
d_call: -
cdr3_aa: CASSTYQTGWSLHGYTF
cdr3_nt: TGTGCCAGTAGTACTTACCAGACAGGTTGGTCTCTTCATGGCTACACCTTC

v_call: TRBV7-2
clone_size: -
j_call: TRBJ2-3
d_call: -
cdr3_aa: CASSLDYSTDTQYF
cdr3_nt: TGTGCCAGCAGCTTGGACTATAGCACAGATACGCAGTATTTT

v_call: TRBV14
clone_size: few
j_call: TRBJ2-7
d_call: -
cdr3_aa: CASSPKGSRKYF
cdr3_nt: TGTGCCAGCAGCCCCAAAGGTTCTAGGAAGTACTTC

v_call: TRBV7-2
clone_size: -
j_call: TRBJ2-5
d_call: TRBD2
cdr3_aa: CASSLAGTSGSETQYF
cdr3_nt: TGTGCCAGCAGCTTAGCGGGGACTAGCGGGAGTGAGACCCAGTACTTC

v_call: TRBV14
clone_size: -
j_call: TRBJ2-3
d_call: -
cdr3_aa: CASSQEDTYTDTQYF
cdr3_nt: TGTGCCAGCAGCCAAGAGGACACCTACACAGATACGCAGTATTTT

v_call: TRBV27
clone_size: once
j_call: TRBJ2-1
d_call: -
cdr3_aa: CASTLTRGNEQFF
cdr3_nt: TGTGCCAGCACCTTAACTAGGGGCAATGAGCAGTTCTTC

v_call: TRBV2
clone_size: -
j_call: TRBJ2-1
d_call: -
cdr3_aa: CASRLGGGEQFF
cdr3_nt: TGTGCCAGCAGATTGGGGGGCGGTGAGCAGTTCTTC

v_call: TRBV18
clone_size: -
j_call: TRBJ2-5
d_call: -
cdr3_aa: CASSPTKVGQETQYF
cdr3_nt: TGTGCCAGCTCACCGACTAAAGTGGGGCAAGAGACCCAGTACTTC

v_call: TRBV18
clone_size: -
j_call: TRBJ1-1
d_call: -
cdr3_aa: CASSPPGRNTEAFF
cdr3_nt: TGTGCCAGCTCACCACCGGGCAGGAACACTGAAGCTTTCTTT

v_call: TRBV11-3
clone_size: -
j_call: TRBJ1-1
d_call: -
cdr3_aa: CASRHANLGGTEAFF
cdr3_nt: TGTGCCAGCAGACACGCCAATCTGGGGGGAACTGAAGCTTTCTTT

v_call: TRBV7-2
clone_size: -
j_call: TRBJ2-3
d_call: -
cdr3_aa: CASSSEGLNTQYF
cdr3_nt: TGTGCCAGCAGCAGCGAGGGGCTAAATACGCAGTATTTT

v_call: TRBV18
clone_size: once
j_call: TRBJ2-5
d_call: -
cdr3_aa: CASPPAGTAVGTQYF
cdr3_nt: TGTGCCAGCCCCCCAGCCGGGACCGCGGTGGGGACCCAGTACTTC

v_call: TRBV4-1
clone_size: once
j_call: TRBJ2-3
d_call: TRBD2
cdr3_aa: CASSQSSWKRGGITDTQYF
cdr3_nt: TGCGCCAGCAGCCAATCAAGTTGGAAACGGGGGGGCATCACAGATACGCAGTATTTT

v_call: TRBV3-1/TRBV3-2
clone_size: once
j_call: TRBJ2-3
d_call: TRBD2
cdr3_aa: CASSQASGSLYTQYF
cdr3_nt: TGTGCCAGCAGCCAGGCCAGCGGGAGTTTGTATACGCAGTATTTT

v_call: TRBV7-9
clone_size: few
j_call: TRBJ1-1
d_call: -
cdr3_aa: CASSFEVTEAFF
cdr3_nt: TGTGCCAGCAGCTTCGAAGTCACTGAAGCTTTCTTT

v_call: TRBV19
clone_size: -
j_call: TRBJ1-4
d_call: -
cdr3_aa: CASSIPSGYEKLFF
cdr3_nt: TGTGCCAGTAGTATCCCGTCGGGATACGAAAAACTGTTTTTT

v_call: TRBV19
clone_size: once
j_call: TRBJ2-1
d_call: -
cdr3_aa: CASTLTIRSSYNEQFF
cdr3_nt: TGTGCCAGTACTCTGACCATAAGGAGCTCCTACAATGAGCAGTTCTTC

v_call: TRBV2
clone_size: few
j_call: TRBJ1-5
d_call: -
cdr3_aa: CASQETYYSNQPQHF
cdr3_nt: TGTGCCAGCCAAGAGACTTATTATAGCAATCAGCCCCAGCATTTT

v_call: TRBV7-2
clone_size: -
j_call: TRBJ2-1
d_call: -
cdr3_aa: CASRPQGAYNEQFF
cdr3_nt: TGTGCCAGCCGACCGCAGGGAGCCTACAATGAGCAGTTCTTC

v_call: TRBV7-2
clone_size: -
j_call: TRBJ2-3
d_call: -
cdr3_aa: CASSEGLTDTQYF
cdr3_nt: TGTGCCAGCAGCGAGGGGCTTACCGATACGCAGTATTTT

v_call: TRBV19
clone_size: -
j_call: TRBJ1-2
d_call: -
cdr3_aa: CASSMRQIYGYTF
cdr3_nt: TGTGCCAGTAGTATGCGGCAGATCTATGGCTACACCTTC

v_call: TRBV28
clone_size: -
j_call: TRBJ1-5
d_call: TRBD1
cdr3_aa: CASTVTGQGADQPQHF
cdr3_nt: TGTGCCAGCACGGTCACAGGACAGGGGGCAGATCAGCCCCAGCATTTT

v_call: TRBV5-1
clone_size: few
j_call: TRBJ2-5
d_call: TRBD1
cdr3_aa: CASSLMGQAQQETQYF
cdr3_nt: TGCGCCAGCAGCTTGATGGGACAGGCACAACAAGAGACCCAGTACTTC

v_call: TRBV19
clone_size: few
j_call: TRBJ2-6
d_call: -
cdr3_aa: CASSSGKPGANVLTF
cdr3_nt: TGTGCCAGTAGTAGCGGGAAACCTGGGGCCAACGTCCTGACTTTC